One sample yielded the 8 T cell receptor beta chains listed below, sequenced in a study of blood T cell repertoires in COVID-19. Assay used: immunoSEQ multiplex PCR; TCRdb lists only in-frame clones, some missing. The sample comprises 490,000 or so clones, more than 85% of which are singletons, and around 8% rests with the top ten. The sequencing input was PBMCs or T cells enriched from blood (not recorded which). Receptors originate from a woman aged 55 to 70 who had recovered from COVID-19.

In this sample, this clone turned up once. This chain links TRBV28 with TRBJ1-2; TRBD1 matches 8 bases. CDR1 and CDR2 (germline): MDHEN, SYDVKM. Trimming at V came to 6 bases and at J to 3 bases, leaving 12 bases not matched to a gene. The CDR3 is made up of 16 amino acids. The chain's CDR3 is CASRSGGQGSHYGYTF. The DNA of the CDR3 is TGTGCCAGCAGATCCGGAGGACAGGGATCACACTATGGCTACACCTTC.

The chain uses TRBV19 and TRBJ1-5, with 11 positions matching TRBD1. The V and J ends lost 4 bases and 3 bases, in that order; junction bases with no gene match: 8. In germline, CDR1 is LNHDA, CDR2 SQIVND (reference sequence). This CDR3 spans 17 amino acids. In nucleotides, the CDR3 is TGTGCCAGTAGTAACGCCCGGGACAGGGGGTTCAATCAGCCCCAGCATTTT. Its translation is CASSNARDRGFNQPQHF.

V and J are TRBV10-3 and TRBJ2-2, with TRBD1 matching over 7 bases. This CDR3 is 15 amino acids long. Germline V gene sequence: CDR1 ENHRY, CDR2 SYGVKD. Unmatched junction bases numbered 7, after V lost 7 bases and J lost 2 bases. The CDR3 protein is CAITATGVNTGELFF. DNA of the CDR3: TGTGCCATCACCGCCACAGGGGTAAACACCGGGGAGCTGTTTTTT.

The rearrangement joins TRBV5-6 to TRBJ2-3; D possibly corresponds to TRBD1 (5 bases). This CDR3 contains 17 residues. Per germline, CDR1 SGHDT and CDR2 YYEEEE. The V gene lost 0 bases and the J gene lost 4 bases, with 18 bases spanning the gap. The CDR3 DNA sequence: TGTGCCAGCAGCTTGGCCGGAAGGGGCTTTTCGGCAGATACGCAGTATTTT. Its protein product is CASSLAGRGFSADTQYF. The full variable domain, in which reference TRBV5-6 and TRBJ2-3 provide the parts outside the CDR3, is DAGVTQSPTHLIKTRGQQVTLRCSPKSGHDTVSWYQQALGQGPQFIFQYYEEEERQRGNFPDRFSGHQFPNYSSELNVNALLLGDSALYLCASSLAGRGFSADTQYFGPGTRLTVL.

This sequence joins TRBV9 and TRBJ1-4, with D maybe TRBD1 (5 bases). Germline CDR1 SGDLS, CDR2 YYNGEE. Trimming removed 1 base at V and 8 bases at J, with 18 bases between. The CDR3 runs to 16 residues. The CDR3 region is CASSVQTPGGVEKLFF. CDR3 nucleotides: TGTGCCAGCAGCGTACAAACCCCGGGAGGGGTCGAAAAACTGTTTTTT.

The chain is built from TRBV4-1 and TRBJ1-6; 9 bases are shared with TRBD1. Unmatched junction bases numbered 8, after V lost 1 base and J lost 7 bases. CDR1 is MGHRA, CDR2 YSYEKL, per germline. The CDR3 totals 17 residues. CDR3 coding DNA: TGCGCCAGCAGCCAAGGGGTTCTCACAGGGGGCAATTCACCCCTCCACTTT. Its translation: CASSQGVLTGGNSPLHF.

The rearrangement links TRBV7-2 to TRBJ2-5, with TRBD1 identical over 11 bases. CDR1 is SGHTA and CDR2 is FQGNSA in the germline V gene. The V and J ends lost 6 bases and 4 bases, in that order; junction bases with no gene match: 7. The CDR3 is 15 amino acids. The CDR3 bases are TGTGCCAGCAGGACGAGGACAGGGGGCGGAGAGACCCAGTACTTC. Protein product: CASRTRTGGGETQYF. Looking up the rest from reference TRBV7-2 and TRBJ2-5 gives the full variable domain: GAGVSQSPSNKVTEKGKDVELRCDPISGHTALYWYRQSLGQGLEFLIYFQGNSAPDKSGLPSDRFSAERTGGSVSTLTIQRTQQEDSAVYLCASRTRTGGGETQYFGPGTRLLVL.

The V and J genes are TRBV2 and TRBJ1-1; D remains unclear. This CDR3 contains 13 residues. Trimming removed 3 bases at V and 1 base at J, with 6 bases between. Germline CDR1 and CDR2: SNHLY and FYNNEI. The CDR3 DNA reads TGTGCCAGCAGTGACGTTTCGAACACTGAAGCTTTCTTT. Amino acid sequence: CASSDVSNTEAFF.